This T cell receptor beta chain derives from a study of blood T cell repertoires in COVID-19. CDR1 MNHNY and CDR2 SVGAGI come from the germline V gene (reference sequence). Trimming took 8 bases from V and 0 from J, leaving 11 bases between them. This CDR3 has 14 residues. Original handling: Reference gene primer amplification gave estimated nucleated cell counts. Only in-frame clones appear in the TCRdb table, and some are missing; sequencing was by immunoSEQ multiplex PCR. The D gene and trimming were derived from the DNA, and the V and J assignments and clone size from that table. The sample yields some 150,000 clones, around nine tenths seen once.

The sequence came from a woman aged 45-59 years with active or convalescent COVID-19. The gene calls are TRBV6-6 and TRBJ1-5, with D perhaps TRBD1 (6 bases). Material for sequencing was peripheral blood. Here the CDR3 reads CASGAGDSNQPQHF. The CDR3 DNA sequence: TGTGCCAGCGGGGCAGGGGATAGCAATCAGCCCCAGCATTTT.